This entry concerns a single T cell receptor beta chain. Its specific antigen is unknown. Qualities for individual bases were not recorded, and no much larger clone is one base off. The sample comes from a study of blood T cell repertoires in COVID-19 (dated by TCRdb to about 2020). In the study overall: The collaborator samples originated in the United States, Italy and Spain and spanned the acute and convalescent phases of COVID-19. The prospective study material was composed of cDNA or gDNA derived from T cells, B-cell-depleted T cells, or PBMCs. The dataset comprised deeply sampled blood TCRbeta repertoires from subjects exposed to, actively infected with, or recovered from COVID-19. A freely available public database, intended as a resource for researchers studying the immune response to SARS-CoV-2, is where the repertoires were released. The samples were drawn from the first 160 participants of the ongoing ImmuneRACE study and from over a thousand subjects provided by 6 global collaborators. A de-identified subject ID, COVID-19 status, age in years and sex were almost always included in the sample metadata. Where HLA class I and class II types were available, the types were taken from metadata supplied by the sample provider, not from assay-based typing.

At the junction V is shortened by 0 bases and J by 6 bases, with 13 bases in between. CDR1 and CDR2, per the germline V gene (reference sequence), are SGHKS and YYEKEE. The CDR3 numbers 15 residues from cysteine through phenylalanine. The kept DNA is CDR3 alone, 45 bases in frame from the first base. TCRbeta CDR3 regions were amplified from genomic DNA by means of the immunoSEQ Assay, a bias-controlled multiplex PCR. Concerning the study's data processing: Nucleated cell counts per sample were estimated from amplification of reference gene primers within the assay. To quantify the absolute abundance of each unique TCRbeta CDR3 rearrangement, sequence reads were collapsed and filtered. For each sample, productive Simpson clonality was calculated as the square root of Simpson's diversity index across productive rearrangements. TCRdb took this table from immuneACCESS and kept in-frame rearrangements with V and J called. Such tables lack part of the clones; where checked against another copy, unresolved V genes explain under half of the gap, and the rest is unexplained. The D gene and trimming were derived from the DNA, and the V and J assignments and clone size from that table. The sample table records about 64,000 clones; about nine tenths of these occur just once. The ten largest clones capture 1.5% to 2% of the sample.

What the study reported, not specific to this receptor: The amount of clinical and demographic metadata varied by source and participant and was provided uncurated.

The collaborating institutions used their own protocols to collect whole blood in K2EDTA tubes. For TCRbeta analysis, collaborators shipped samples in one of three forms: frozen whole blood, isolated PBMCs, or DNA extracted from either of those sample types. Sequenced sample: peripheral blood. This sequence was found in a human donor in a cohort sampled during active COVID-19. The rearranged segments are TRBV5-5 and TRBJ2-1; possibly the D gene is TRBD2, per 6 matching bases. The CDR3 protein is CASSLVGSGTNEQFF. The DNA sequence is TGTGCCAGCAGCTTGGTTGGTAGCGGAACCAATGAGCAGTTCTTC.